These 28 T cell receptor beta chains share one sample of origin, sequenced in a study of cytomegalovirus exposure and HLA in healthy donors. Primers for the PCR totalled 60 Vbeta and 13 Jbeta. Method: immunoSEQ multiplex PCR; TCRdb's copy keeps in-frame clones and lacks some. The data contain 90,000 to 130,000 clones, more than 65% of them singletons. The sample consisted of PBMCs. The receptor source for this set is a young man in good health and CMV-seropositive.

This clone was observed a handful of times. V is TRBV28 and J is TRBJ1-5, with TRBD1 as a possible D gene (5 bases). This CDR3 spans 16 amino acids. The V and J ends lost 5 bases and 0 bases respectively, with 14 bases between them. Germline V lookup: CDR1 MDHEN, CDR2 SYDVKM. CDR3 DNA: TGTGCCAGCAGTGACGCCGGGACTTATAGCAATCAGCCCCAGCATTTT. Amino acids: CASSDAGTYSNQPQHF.

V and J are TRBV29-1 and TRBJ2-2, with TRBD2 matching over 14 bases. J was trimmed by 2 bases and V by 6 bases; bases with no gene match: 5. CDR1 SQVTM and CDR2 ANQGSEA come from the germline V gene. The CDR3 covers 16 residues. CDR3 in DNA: TGCAGCGTCTGGACTAGCGGGGGGCCTAACACCGGGGAGCTGTTTTTT. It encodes CSVWTSGGPNTGELFF.

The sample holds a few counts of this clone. The CDR3 DNA follows: TGTGCCAGCAGCTCGTGGACAGGCAACTACGAGCAGTACTTC. Translating it yields CASSSWTGNYEQYF. V usage is TRBV7-2 and J usage is TRBJ2-7, with 7 bases aligning to TRBD1. Germline CDR1 SGHTA, CDR2 FQGNSA. The CDR3 spans 14 residues. J lost 3 bases, V lost 4 bases, and 6 bases had no gene match.

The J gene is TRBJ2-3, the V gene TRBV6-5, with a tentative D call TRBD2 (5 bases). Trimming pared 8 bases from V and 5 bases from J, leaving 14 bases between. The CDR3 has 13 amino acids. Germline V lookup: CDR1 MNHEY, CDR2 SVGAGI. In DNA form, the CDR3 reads TGTGCCAGCGGGTGGACTGCGCGAGATACGCAGTATTTT. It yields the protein CASGWTARDTQYF.

The CDR3 nucleotides are TGTGCCAGCAGTAACAACAGGGGTGGTGCTGAAAAACTGTTTTTT. It specifies CASSNNRGGAEKLFF. This rearrangement joins TRBV6-6 to TRBJ1-4; 7 bases map to TRBD1. Per the germline V gene, CDR1 is MNHNY and CDR2 is SVGAGI (reference sequence). The CDR3 has 15 residues. After removal of 5 bases from V and 7 bases from J, the junction contained 10 bases not matched to a gene.

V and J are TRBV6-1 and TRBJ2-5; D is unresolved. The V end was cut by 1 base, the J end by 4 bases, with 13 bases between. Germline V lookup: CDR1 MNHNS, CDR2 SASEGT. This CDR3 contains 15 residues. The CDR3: CASSEVPGSRETQYF. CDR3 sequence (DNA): TGTGCCAGCAGTGAAGTGCCGGGTTCTAGAGAGACCCAGTACTTC.

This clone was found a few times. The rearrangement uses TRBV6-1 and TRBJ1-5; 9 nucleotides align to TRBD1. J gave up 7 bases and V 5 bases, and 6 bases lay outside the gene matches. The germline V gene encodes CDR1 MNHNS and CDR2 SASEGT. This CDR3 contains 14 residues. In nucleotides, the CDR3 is TGTGCCAGCAGTCCCGGGACAGGGTGGCAGCCCCAGCATTTT. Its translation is CASSPGTGWQPQHF.

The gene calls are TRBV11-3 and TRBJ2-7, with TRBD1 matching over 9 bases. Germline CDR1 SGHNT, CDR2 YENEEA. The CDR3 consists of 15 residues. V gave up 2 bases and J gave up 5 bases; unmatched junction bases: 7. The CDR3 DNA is TGTGCCAGCAGCTTATCCCGGGACAGGGCAAACGAGCAGTACTTC. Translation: CASSLSRDRANEQYF.

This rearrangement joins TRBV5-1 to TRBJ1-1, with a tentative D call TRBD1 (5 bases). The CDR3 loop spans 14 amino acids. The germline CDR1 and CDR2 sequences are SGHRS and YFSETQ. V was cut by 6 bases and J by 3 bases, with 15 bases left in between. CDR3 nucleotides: TGCGCCAGCAAATCGGGGGGAGAGGACACTGAAGCTTTCTTT. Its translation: CASKSGGEDTEAFF.

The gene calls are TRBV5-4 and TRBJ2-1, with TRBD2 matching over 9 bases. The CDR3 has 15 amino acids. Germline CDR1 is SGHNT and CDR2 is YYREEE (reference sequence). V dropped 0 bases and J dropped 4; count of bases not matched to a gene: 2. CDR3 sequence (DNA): TGTGCCAGCAGCTTGGGCGGGGGGGATTACAATGAGCAGTTCTTC. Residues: CASSLGGGDYNEQFF.

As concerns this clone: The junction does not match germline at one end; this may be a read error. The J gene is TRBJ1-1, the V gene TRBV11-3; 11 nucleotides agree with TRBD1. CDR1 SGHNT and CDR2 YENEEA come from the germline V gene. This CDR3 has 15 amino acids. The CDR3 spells CAGSSGQGANTEAFF. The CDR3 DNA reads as TGTGCCGGCAGCTCCGGACAGGGGGCGAACACTGAAGCTTTCTTT. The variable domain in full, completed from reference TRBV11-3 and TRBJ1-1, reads EAGVVQSPRYKIIEKKQPVAFWCNPISGHNTLYWYLQNLGQGPELLIRYENEEAVDDSQLPKDRFSAERLKGVDSTLKIQPAELGDSAVYLCAGSSGQGANTEAFFGQGTRLTVV.

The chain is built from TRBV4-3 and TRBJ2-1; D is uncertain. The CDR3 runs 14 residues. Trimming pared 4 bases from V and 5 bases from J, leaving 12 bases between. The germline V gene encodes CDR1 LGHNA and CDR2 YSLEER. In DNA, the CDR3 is TGCGCCAGCAGCCCGGTACCCCGAAACAATGAGCAGTTCTTC. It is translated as CASSPVPRNNEQFF.

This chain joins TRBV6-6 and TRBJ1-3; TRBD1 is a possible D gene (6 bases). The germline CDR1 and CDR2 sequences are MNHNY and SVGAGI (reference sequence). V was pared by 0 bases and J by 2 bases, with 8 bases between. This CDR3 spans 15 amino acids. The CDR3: CASSYSGQAGNTIYF. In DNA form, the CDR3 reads TGTGCCAGCAGTTACTCGGGACAAGCTGGAAACACCATATATTTT.

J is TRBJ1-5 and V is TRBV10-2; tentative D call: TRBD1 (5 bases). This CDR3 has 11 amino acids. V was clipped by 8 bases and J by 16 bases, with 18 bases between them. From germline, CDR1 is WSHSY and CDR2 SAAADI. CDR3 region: CASGAGGEEHF. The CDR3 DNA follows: TGCGCCAGCGGCGCCGGAGGGGAGGAACATTTT.

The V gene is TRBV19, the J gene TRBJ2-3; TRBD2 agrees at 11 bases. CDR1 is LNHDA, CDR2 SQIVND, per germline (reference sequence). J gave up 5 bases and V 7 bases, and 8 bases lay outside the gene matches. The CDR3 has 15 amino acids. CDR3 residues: CASMRLAGGRDTQYF. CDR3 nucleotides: TGTGCCAGTATGCGGCTAGCGGGGGGCCGAGATACGCAGTATTTT. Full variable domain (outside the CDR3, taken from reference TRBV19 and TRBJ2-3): DGGITQSPKYLFRKEGQNVTLSCEQNLNHDAMYWYRQDPGQGLRLIYYSQIVNDFQKGDIAEGYSVSREKKESFPLTVTSAQKNPTAFYLCASMRLAGGRDTQYFGPGTRLTVL.

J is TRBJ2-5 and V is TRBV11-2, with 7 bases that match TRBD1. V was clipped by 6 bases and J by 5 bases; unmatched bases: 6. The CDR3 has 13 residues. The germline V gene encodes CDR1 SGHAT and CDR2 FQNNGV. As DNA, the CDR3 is TGTGCCAGCAGATCAGGGGGATATGAGACCCAGTACTTC. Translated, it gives CASRSGGYETQYF.

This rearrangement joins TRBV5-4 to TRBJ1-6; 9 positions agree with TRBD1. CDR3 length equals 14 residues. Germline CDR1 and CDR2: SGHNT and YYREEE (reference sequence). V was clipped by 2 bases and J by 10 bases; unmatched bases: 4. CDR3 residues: CASSFGQGSSPLHF. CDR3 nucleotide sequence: TGTGCCAGCAGCTTCGGACAGGGGAGCTCACCCCTCCACTTT.

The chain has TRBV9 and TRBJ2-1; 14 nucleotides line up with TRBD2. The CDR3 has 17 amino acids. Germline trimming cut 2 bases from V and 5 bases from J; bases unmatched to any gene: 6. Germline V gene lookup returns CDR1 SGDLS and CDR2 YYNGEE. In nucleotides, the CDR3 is TGTGCCAGCAGCGTCGGACTAGCGGGGGGCGTAAACAATGAGCAGTTCTTC. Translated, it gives CASSVGLAGGVNNEQFF. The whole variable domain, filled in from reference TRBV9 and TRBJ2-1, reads DSGVTQTPKHLITATGQRVTLRCSPRSGDLSVYWYQQSLDQGLQFLIQYYNGEERAKGNILERFSAQQFPDLHSELNLSSLELGDSALYFCASSVGLAGGVNNEQFFGPGTRLTVL.

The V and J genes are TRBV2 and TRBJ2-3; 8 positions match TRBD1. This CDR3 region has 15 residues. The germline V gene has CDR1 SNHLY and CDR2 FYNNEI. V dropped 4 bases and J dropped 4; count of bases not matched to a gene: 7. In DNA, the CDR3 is TGTGCCAGCAGTGGGACAGGGTACGGGGCAGATACGCAGTATTTT. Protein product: CASSGTGYGADTQYF.

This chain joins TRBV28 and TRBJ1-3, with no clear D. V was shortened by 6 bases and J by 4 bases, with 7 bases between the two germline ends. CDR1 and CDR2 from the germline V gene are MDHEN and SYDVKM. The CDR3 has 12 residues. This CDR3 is CASRQQGNTIYF. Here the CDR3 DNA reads TGTGCCAGCAGACAACAGGGAAACACCATATATTTT.

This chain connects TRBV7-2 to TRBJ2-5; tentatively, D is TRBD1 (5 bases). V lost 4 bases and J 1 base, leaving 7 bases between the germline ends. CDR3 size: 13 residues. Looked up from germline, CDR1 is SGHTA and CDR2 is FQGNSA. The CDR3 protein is CASSSDSQETQYF. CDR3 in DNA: TGTGCCAGCAGCTCAGACAGCCAAGAGACCCAGTACTTC.

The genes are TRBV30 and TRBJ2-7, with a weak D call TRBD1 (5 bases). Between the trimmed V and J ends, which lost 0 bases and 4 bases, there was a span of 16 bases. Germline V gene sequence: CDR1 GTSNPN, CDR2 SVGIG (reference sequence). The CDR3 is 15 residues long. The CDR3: CAWSVKARQNYEQYF. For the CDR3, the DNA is TGTGCCTGGAGTGTTAAAGCGCGACAGAATTACGAGCAGTACTTC.

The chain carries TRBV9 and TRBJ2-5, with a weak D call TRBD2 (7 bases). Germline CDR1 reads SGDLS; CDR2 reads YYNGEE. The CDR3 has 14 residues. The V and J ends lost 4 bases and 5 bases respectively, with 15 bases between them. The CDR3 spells CASSLFGGAETQYF. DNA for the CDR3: TGTGCCAGCAGCCTGTTTGGGGGGGCCGAGACCCAGTACTTC.

The CDR3 loop reads CASSPDGQGWGYTF. CDR3 sequence (DNA): TGCGCCAGCAGCCCCGATGGACAGGGGTGGGGCTACACCTTC. V gene TRBV4-3 combines with J gene TRBJ1-2; 9 bases line up with TRBD1. Germline V CDR1 and CDR2: LGHNA, YSLEER. The J segment lost 8 bases and the V segment lost 4 bases, leaving 8 bases of the junction unmatched. The CDR3 covers 14 residues.

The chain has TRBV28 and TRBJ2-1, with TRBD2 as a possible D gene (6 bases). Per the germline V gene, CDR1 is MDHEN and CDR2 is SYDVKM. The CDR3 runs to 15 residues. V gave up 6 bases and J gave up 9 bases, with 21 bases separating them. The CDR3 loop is CASRGLDGGAGEQFF. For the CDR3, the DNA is TGTGCCAGCAGGGGGTTGGACGGGGGAGCGGGTGAGCAGTTCTTC.

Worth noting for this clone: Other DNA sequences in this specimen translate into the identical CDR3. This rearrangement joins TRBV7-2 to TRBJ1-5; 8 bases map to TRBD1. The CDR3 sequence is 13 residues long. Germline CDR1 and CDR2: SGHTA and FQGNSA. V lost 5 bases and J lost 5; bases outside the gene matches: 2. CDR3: CASSLQGDQPQHF. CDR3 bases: TGTGCCAGCAGCCTACAGGGGGATCAGCCCCAGCATTTT. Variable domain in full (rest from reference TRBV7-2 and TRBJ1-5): GAGVSQSPSNKVTEKGKDVELRCDPISGHTALYWYRQSLGQGLEFLIYFQGNSAPDKSGLPSDRFSAERTGGSVSTLTIQRTQQEDSAVYLCASSLQGDQPQHFGDGTRLSIL.

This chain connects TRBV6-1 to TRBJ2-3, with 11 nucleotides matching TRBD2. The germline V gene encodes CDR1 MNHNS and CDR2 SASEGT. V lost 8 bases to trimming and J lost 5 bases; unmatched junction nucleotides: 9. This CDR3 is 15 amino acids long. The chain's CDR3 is CASRSGGAGQDTQYF. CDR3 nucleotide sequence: TGTGCCAGCCGTAGCGGGGGGGCGGGGCAAGATACGCAGTATTTT.

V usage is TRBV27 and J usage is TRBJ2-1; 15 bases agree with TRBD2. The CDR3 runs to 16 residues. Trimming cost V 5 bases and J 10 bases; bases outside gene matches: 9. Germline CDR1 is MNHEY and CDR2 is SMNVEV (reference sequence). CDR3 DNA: TGTGCCAGCAGTCAAGGACTAGCGGGGGGGCCAAGGGAGCAGTTCTTC. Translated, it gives CASSQGLAGGPREQFF.